The rows below give T cell receptor beta chains drawn from one sample of a study of T cell changes during pregnancy in multiple sclerosis. TCRdb's copy holds only in-frame clones and misses some; the assay was immunoSEQ multiplex PCR. Of roughly 75,000 clones in the sample, 85% to 95% were seen once. Sequencing used peripheral blood, obtained after pregnancy. The source is a female donor in good health, enrolled as a control in a pregnancy study. Each CDR3 is given with its conserved first and last residue. D genes are given only for firm matches. Expanded clones get a size class; other rows say once, few or many, or leave the size out.

d_gene: TRBD2
abundance: -
v_gene: TRBV5-1
j_gene: TRBJ2-1
CDR3nt: TGCGCCAGCAGCGCGGGCTTGGGGGGGATCTACAATGAGCAGTTCTTC
CDR3aa: CASSAGLGGIYNEQFF

d_gene: -
abundance: -
v_gene: TRBV7-2
j_gene: TRBJ1-5
CDR3nt: TGTGCCAGCAGCCGATTCGGTCAGCCCCAGCATTTT
CDR3aa: CASSRFGQPQHF

d_gene: -
abundance: -
v_gene: TRBV7-7
j_gene: TRBJ2-3
CDR3nt: TGTGCTAGCAGCTTAGGTGCTGCTAGAATGGCAGATACGCAGTATTTT
CDR3aa: CASSLGAARMADTQYF

d_gene: TRBD1
abundance: -
v_gene: TRBV11-2
j_gene: TRBJ2-7
CDR3nt: TGTGCCAGCAGCCTCGGGACAGGGGGCATTAGCTCCTACGAGCAGTACTTC
CDR3aa: CASSLGTGGISSYEQYF

d_gene: -
abundance: -
v_gene: TRBV5-1
j_gene: TRBJ2-5
CDR3nt: TGCGCCAGCAGCTTGGCCGTCGGGGGTGAGACCCAGTACTTC
CDR3aa: CASSLAVGGETQYF

d_gene: -
abundance: -
v_gene: TRBV2
j_gene: TRBJ2-5
CDR3nt: TGTGCCAGCAGCACCCGCAGGGGCGAGGGGACCCAGTACTTC
CDR3aa: CASSTRRGEGTQYF

d_gene: TRBD1
abundance: -
v_gene: TRBV19
j_gene: TRBJ1-5
CDR3nt: TGTGCCAGTAGTATGGGACAGGGGGCGGGTCAGCCCCAGCATTTT
CDR3aa: CASSMGQGAGQPQHF

d_gene: TRBD1
abundance: -
v_gene: TRBV7-2
j_gene: TRBJ2-7
CDR3nt: TGTGCCAGCAGCGCTAGACAGGGGTTCGAGCAGTACTTC
CDR3aa: CASSARQGFEQYF

d_gene: -
abundance: -
v_gene: TRBV25-1
j_gene: TRBJ1-3
CDR3nt: TGTGCCAGCAGCCCCGGGGGGATTGGAAACACCATATATTTT
CDR3aa: CASSPGGIGNTIYF

d_gene: -
abundance: -
v_gene: TRBV7-8
j_gene: TRBJ2-5
CDR3nt: TGTGCCAGCAACCAAGCCGGGATCCAGTACTTC
CDR3aa: CASNQAGIQYF

d_gene: -
abundance: -
v_gene: TRBV6-5
j_gene: TRBJ1-4
CDR3nt: TGTGCCAGCAGTTTGCCCAGGCACCAACTTAATGAAAAACTGTTTTTT
CDR3aa: CASSLPRHQLNEKLFF

d_gene: TRBD2
abundance: -
v_gene: TRBV6-5
j_gene: TRBJ2-1
CDR3nt: TGTGCCAGCAGGTCCGGGACTAGCGGGATCCATGAGCAGTTCTTC
CDR3aa: CASRSGTSGIHEQFF

d_gene: -
abundance: -
v_gene: TRBV4-1
j_gene: TRBJ2-7
CDR3nt: TGCGCCAGCAGCCAAGACCAGGGACTCTGGGACGAGCAGTACTTC
CDR3aa: CASSQDQGLWDEQYF

d_gene: TRBD2
abundance: -
v_gene: TRBV28
j_gene: TRBJ2-7
CDR3nt: TGTGCCAGCAGTGATGGACTAGCGGGAGTTGGCCCCTACGAGCAGTACTTC
CDR3aa: CASSDGLAGVGPYEQYF

d_gene: TRBD2
abundance: -
v_gene: TRBV7-3
j_gene: TRBJ2-1
CDR3nt: TGTGCCAGCAGCTTAAATCCCCCTAGCGGGAGGCGGGATGAGCAGTTCTTC
CDR3aa: CASSLNPPSGRRDEQFF

d_gene: TRBD1
abundance: -
v_gene: TRBV19
j_gene: TRBJ1-2
CDR3nt: TGTGCCAGTAGTCATGACAGGGGGCGCGGTATGACCTTC
CDR3aa: CASSHDRGRGMTF

d_gene: -
abundance: -
v_gene: TRBV10-1
j_gene: TRBJ1-6
CDR3nt: TGCGCCAGCAGGGGGCGGAATAATTCACCCCTCCACTTT
CDR3aa: CASRGRNNSPLHF

d_gene: -
abundance: -
v_gene: TRBV7-2
j_gene: TRBJ2-1
CDR3nt: TGTGCCAGCAGTCTGGCCGGGACAAAATACAATGAGCAGTTCTTC
CDR3aa: CASSLAGTKYNEQFF

d_gene: -
abundance: -
v_gene: TRBV30
j_gene: TRBJ1-1
CDR3nt: TGTGCCTGGAAGGGGGACACTGAAGCTTTCTTT
CDR3aa: CAWKGDTEAFF

d_gene: -
abundance: -
v_gene: TRBV6-6
j_gene: TRBJ1-1
CDR3nt: TGTGCCAGCAGTACTCAGGGGAACACTGAAGCTTTCTTT
CDR3aa: CASSTQGNTEAFF

d_gene: TRBD2
abundance: -
v_gene: TRBV5-1
j_gene: TRBJ2-7
CDR3nt: TGCGCCAGCAGCATCGGACTAGCGGGGGGTTCCTACGAGCAGTACTTC
CDR3aa: CASSIGLAGGSYEQYF

d_gene: -
abundance: -
v_gene: TRBV7-9
j_gene: TRBJ1-2
CDR3nt: TGTGCCAGCAGCTTCGAGAGACAGGCTTACCTCTATGGCTACACCTTC
CDR3aa: CASSFERQAYLYGYTF

d_gene: -
abundance: -
v_gene: TRBV7-2
j_gene: TRBJ1-3
CDR3nt: TGTGCCAGCAGCTTAGATTCAGTCTCTGGAAACACCATATATTTT
CDR3aa: CASSLDSVSGNTIYF

d_gene: -
abundance: -
v_gene: TRBV2
j_gene: TRBJ1-5
CDR3nt: TGTGCCAGCAGTGAACAGGGAACTCCCCAGCATTTT
CDR3aa: CASSEQGTPQHF

d_gene: -
abundance: -
v_gene: TRBV6-5
j_gene: TRBJ2-5
CDR3nt: TGTGCCAGTCTTGAAGGGGGACAAGAGACCCAGTACTTC
CDR3aa: CASLEGGQETQYF

d_gene: TRBD1
abundance: -
v_gene: TRBV5-1
j_gene: TRBJ2-7
CDR3nt: TGCGCCAGCACCCGGGACAGGGGGCGGTACGAGCAGTACTTC
CDR3aa: CASTRDRGRYEQYF

d_gene: -
abundance: -
v_gene: TRBV5-6
j_gene: TRBJ1-1
CDR3nt: TGTGCCAGCAGCTTGCCATCCAACACTGAAGCTTTCTTT
CDR3aa: CASSLPSNTEAFF

d_gene: -
abundance: -
v_gene: TRBV7-2
j_gene: TRBJ1-5
CDR3nt: TGTGCCAGCAGCTCAGCCCATAGCCAGCCCCAGCATTTT
CDR3aa: CASSSAHSQPQHF

d_gene: -
abundance: -
v_gene: TRBV7-9
j_gene: TRBJ2-7
CDR3nt: TGTGCCAGCAGCCCCGTCTCCTACGAGCAGTACTTC
CDR3aa: CASSPVSYEQYF

d_gene: -
abundance: -
v_gene: TRBV5-6
j_gene: TRBJ2-7
CDR3nt: TGTGCCAGCAGCTTTTCCGGTAGCTACGAGCAGTACTTC
CDR3aa: CASSFSGSYEQYF

d_gene: -
abundance: -
v_gene: TRBV5-5
j_gene: TRBJ2-2
CDR3nt: TGTGCCAGCAGCTTGGTACAGCTGAACACCGGGGAGCTGTTTTTT
CDR3aa: CASSLVQLNTGELFF

d_gene: -
abundance: -
v_gene: TRBV14
j_gene: TRBJ1-6
CDR3nt: TGTGCCAGCAGCGCGCACAGGGATTCACCCCTCCACTTT
CDR3aa: CASSAHRDSPLHF

d_gene: -
abundance: -
v_gene: TRBV5-1
j_gene: TRBJ1-3
CDR3nt: TGCGCCAGCAGCTTGGCCGAGGGCTCTGGAAACACCATATATTTT
CDR3aa: CASSLAEGSGNTIYF

d_gene: -
abundance: few
v_gene: TRBV9
j_gene: TRBJ1-1
CDR3nt: TGTGCCAGCAGCGCGCCGGAAAGGGGGAACACTGAAGCTTTCTTT
CDR3aa: CASSAPERGNTEAFF

d_gene: TRBD2
abundance: -
v_gene: TRBV7-2
j_gene: TRBJ2-7
CDR3nt: TGTGCCAGCGGGGCGGGACTAGCGATCCACGAGCAGTACTTC
CDR3aa: CASGAGLAIHEQYF

d_gene: -
abundance: -
v_gene: TRBV27
j_gene: TRBJ2-7
CDR3nt: TGTGCCAGCAGTCGCAAGACAGGAGACGAGCAGTACTTC
CDR3aa: CASSRKTGDEQYF

d_gene: -
abundance: -
v_gene: TRBV7-9
j_gene: TRBJ1-2
CDR3nt: TGTGCCAGCAGAAATCCCGTCTATGGCTACACCTTC
CDR3aa: CASRNPVYGYTF

d_gene: -
abundance: -
v_gene: TRBV27
j_gene: TRBJ2-1
CDR3nt: TGTGCCAGCAGTCCCCTACAGGGGGGGTTCCACAATGAGCAGTTCTTC
CDR3aa: CASSPLQGGFHNEQFF

d_gene: -
abundance: few
v_gene: TRBV7-3
j_gene: TRBJ1-1
CDR3nt: TGTGCCAGCAGAGTCGCCGCGGACACTGAAGCTTTCTTT
CDR3aa: CASRVAADTEAFF

d_gene: TRBD2
abundance: -
v_gene: TRBV5-4
j_gene: TRBJ2-7
CDR3nt: TGTGCCAGCAGCTCGACTAGCGGGAGGGCAGCCGAGCAGTACTTC
CDR3aa: CASSSTSGRAAEQYF

d_gene: -
abundance: -
v_gene: TRBV15
j_gene: TRBJ1-1
CDR3nt: TGTGCCACCAGCAGAGAATATTTTTTTGAAGCTTTCTTT
CDR3aa: CATSREYFFEAFF

d_gene: -
abundance: once
v_gene: TRBV7-2
j_gene: TRBJ1-3
CDR3nt: TGTGCCAGCAGCTTAGAGCCCCCCGGCACTTGGGGCGCCAGGACCATATATTTT
CDR3aa: CASSLEPPGTWGARTIYF

d_gene: TRBD2
abundance: once
v_gene: TRBV7-9
j_gene: TRBJ2-7
CDR3nt: TGTGCCAGCAGCTTAGCGGGGGGGGGAGCATACGAGCAGTACTTC
CDR3aa: CASSLAGGGAYEQYF

d_gene: -
abundance: -
v_gene: TRBV5-6
j_gene: TRBJ2-4
CDR3nt: TGTGCCAGCAGCTTGACGGGGGGCCTTCAGTACTTC
CDR3aa: CASSLTGGLQYF

d_gene: -
abundance: -
v_gene: TRBV19
j_gene: TRBJ2-7
CDR3nt: TGTGCCAGTAGTGCCGGGGGACTGAGCTACGATAAGCAGTACTTC
CDR3aa: CASSAGGLSYDKQYF

d_gene: -
abundance: -
v_gene: TRBV2
j_gene: TRBJ2-7
CDR3nt: TGTGCCAGCAACCCAGCTAGTGCCGAGCAGTACTTC
CDR3aa: CASNPASAEQYF

d_gene: -
abundance: -
v_gene: TRBV7-8
j_gene: TRBJ2-7
CDR3nt: TGTGCCAGCAGTGCGATCAACCCCTTGACAGCTTACGAGCAGTACTTC
CDR3aa: CASSAINPLTAYEQYF

d_gene: TRBD2
abundance: once
v_gene: TRBV28
j_gene: TRBJ2-1
CDR3nt: TGTGCCAGCAGTACCCAGACTAGCGGGAGATACAATGAGCAGTTCTTC
CDR3aa: CASSTQTSGRYNEQFF

d_gene: TRBD1
abundance: -
v_gene: TRBV2
j_gene: TRBJ1-5
CDR3nt: TGTGCCAGCAGGGGAGACAGGGGTAGCAATCAGCCCCAGCATTTT
CDR3aa: CASRGDRGSNQPQHF

d_gene: TRBD2
abundance: -
v_gene: TRBV7-2
j_gene: TRBJ2-1
CDR3nt: TGTGCCAGCAGCTTACGGGAGGCGTACTACAATGAGCAGTTCTTC
CDR3aa: CASSLREAYYNEQFF

d_gene: -
abundance: -
v_gene: TRBV7-9
j_gene: TRBJ2-7
CDR3nt: TGTGCCAGCAGCCCCTTTCCCTCGTCCGGCTACGAGCAGTACTTC
CDR3aa: CASSPFPSSGYEQYF

d_gene: -
abundance: -
v_gene: TRBV5-1
j_gene: TRBJ1-4
CDR3nt: TGCGCCAGCAGCTTATGGGGGGCTAATGAAAAACTGTTTTTT
CDR3aa: CASSLWGANEKLFF

d_gene: -
abundance: -
v_gene: TRBV7-8
j_gene: TRBJ2-3
CDR3nt: TGTGCCAGCAGCCCCCTCCCCGGGGGACGCACAGATACGCAGTATTTT
CDR3aa: CASSPLPGGRTDTQYF

d_gene: -
abundance: -
v_gene: TRBV7-2
j_gene: TRBJ2-1
CDR3nt: TGTGCCAGCAGCCCTTCAATAGACAATGAGCAGTTCTTC
CDR3aa: CASSPSIDNEQFF

d_gene: TRBD1
abundance: -
v_gene: TRBV6-1
j_gene: TRBJ2-5
CDR3nt: TGTGCCAGCAGTGACGGGACAGGGGGTCTAGAGACCCAGTACTTC
CDR3aa: CASSDGTGGLETQYF

d_gene: -
abundance: -
v_gene: TRBV27
j_gene: TRBJ2-7
CDR3nt: TGTGCCAGCAGTTTAGGTCCAGCTGAGGCTACCTACGAGCAGTACTTC
CDR3aa: CASSLGPAEATYEQYF

d_gene: -
abundance: -
v_gene: TRBV5-1
j_gene: TRBJ1-1
CDR3nt: TGCGCCAGCACCTTGGGAGGGGGGGGTACCGTTGAAGCTTTCTTT
CDR3aa: CASTLGGGGTVEAFF

d_gene: TRBD2
abundance: -
v_gene: TRBV27
j_gene: TRBJ2-3
CDR3nt: TGTGCCAGCGGCCGGACTAGCGGGGGGACAGATACGCAGTATTTT
CDR3aa: CASGRTSGGTDTQYF

d_gene: -
abundance: -
v_gene: TRBV9
j_gene: TRBJ1-6
CDR3nt: TGTGCCAGCAGCGTAGAAGGACACAGCAGTAATTCACCCCTCCACTTT
CDR3aa: CASSVEGHSSNSPLHF